The 4 T cell receptor beta chains presented below share a single source sample, sequenced in a study of blood T cell repertoires in COVID-19. This table comes from immunoSEQ multiplex PCR, and its TCRdb copy is limited to in-frame clones, with some not included. The sample holds approximately 170,000 clones, roughly 83% seen once. The sequenced sample was PBMCs or T cells enriched from blood (not recorded which). These TCRs come from a woman aged 30 to 39 who had recovered from COVID-19.

The chain has TRBV25-1 and TRBJ1-5; D unclear. The CDR3 runs 14 residues. V shed 3 bases and J shed 0 bases, with 6 bases lying between them. Germline CDR1 is MGHDK and CDR2 is SYGVNS. The chain's CDR3 is CASSEEGSNQPQHF. The CDR3 DNA reads TGTGCCAGCAGTGAGGAGGGTAGCAATCAGCCCCAGCATTTT.

This clone was seen at least ten times. The chain joins TRBV5-5 to TRBJ1-1; D is unresolved. CDR3 length: 14 residues. Trimming took 1 base from V and 1 from J, leaving 8 bases between them. The germline V gene has CDR1 SGHKS and CDR2 YYEKEE (reference sequence). CDR3 residues: CASSLMYGNTEAFF. CDR3 in DNA: TGTGCCAGCAGCTTGATGTACGGGAACACTGAAGCTTTCTTT. The variable domain in full, with the rest retrieved from reference TRBV5-5 and TRBJ1-1, is DAGVTQSPTHLIKTRGQQVTLRCSPISGHKSVSWYQQVLGQGPQFIFQYYEKEERGRGNFPDRFSARQFPNYSSELNVNALLLGDSALYLCASSLMYGNTEAFFGQGTRLTVV.

The chain combines TRBV5-1 with TRBJ2-3, with 10 bases fitting TRBD2. The germline V gene has CDR1 SGHRS and CDR2 YFSETQ. J lost 1 base, V lost 4 bases, and 6 bases had no gene match. The CDR3 is 16 residues long. The CDR3 region is CASSAQGLARTDTQYF. CDR3 bases: TGCGCCAGCAGCGCACAGGGACTAGCGCGCACAGATACGCAGTATTTT.

This chain joins TRBV29-1 and TRBJ2-7, with TRBD2 matching 8 bases. Germline V gives CDR1 SQVTM, CDR2 ANQGSEA. This CDR3 comprises 15 residues. V was pared by 7 bases and J by 0 bases, with 11 bases of the junction left unmatched. The CDR3 is CSAGGVAGHSYEQYF. The CDR3 coding sequence is TGCAGCGCTGGAGGGGTAGCGGGACACTCCTACGAGCAGTACTTC.